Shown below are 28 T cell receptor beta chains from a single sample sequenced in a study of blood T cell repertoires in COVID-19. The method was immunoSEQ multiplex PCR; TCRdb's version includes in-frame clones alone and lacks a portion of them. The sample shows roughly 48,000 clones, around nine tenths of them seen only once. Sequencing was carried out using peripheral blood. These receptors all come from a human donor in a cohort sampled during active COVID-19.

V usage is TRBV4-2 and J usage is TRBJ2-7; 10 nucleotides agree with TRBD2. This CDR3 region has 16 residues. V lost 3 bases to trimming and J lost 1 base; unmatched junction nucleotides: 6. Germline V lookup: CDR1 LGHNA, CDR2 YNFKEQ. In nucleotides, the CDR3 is TGTGCCAGCAGCCATTCTAGCGGGGGCCTTTCCTACGAGCAGTACTTC. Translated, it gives CASSHSSGGLSYEQYF.

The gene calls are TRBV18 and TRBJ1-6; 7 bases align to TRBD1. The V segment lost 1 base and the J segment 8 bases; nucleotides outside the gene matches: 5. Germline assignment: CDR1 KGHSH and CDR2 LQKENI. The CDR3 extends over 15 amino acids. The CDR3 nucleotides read TGTGCCAGCTCACCACTGACAGGGATCGATTCACCCCTCCACTTT. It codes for CASSPLTGIDSPLHF.

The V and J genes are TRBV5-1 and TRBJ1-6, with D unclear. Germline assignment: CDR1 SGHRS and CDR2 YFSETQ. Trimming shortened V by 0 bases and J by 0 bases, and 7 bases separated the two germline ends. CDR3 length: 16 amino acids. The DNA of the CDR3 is TGCGCCAGCAGCTTGGGCGGAAGCTCCTATAATTCACCCCTCCACTTT. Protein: CASSLGGSSYNSPLHF. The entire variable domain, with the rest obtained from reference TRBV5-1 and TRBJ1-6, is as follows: KAGVTQTPRYLIKTRGQQVTLSCSPISGHRSVSWYQQTPGQGLQFLFEYFSETQRNKGNFPGRFSGRQFSNSRSEMNVSTLELGDSALYLCASSLGGSSYNSPLHFGNGTRLTVT.

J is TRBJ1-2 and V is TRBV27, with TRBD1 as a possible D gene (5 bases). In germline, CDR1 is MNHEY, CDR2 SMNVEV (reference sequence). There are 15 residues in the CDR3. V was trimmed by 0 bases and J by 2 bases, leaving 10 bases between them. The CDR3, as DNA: TGTGCCAGCAGTTTATCCTGGCAGGGAAACTATGGCTACACCTTC. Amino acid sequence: CASSLSWQGNYGYTF.

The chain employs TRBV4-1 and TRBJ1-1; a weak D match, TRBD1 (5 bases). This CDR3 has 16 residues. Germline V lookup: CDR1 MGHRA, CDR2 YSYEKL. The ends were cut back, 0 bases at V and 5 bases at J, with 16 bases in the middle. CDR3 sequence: CASSQDSARVVTEAFF. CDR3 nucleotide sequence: TGCGCCAGCAGCCAAGATTCTGCCAGGGTTGTAACTGAAGCTTTCTTT.

CDR3 bases: TGTGCCAGCAGTTATCCTGAACAGGGGAAAAACATTCAGTACTTC. Translation: CASSYPEQGKNIQYF. This chain links TRBV6-2 or TRBV6-3 with TRBJ2-4, with 7 nucleotides matching TRBD1. The trim removed 3 bases at V and 4 bases at J, leaving 6 bases unmatched. The CDR3 extends over 15 amino acids. Germline V lookup: CDR1 MNHEY, CDR2 SVGEGT.

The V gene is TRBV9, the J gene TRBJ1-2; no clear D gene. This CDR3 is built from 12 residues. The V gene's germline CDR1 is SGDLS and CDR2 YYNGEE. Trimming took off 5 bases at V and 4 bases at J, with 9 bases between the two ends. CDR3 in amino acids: CASSGRSYGYTF. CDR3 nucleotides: TGTGCCAGCAGTGGGAGGAGCTATGGCTACACCTTC.

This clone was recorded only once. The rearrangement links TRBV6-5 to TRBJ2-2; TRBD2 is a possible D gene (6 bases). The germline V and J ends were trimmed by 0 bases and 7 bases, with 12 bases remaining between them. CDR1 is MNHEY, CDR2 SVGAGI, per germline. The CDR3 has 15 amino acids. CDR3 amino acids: CASSYSKWRGGELFF. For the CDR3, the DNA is TGTGCCAGCAGTTACTCGAAATGGAGGGGCGGGGAGCTGTTTTTT.

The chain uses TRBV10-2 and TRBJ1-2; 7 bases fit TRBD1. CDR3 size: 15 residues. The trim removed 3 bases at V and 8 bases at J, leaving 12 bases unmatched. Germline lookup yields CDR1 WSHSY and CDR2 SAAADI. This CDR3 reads CASSDLMGQRLGYTF. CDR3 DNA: TGCGCCAGCAGTGACCTGATGGGACAGAGATTAGGCTACACCTTC.

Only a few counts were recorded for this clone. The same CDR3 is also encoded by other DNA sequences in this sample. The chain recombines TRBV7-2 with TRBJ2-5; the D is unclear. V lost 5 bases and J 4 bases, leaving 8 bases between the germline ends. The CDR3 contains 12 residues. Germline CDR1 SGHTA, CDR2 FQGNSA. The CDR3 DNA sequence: TGTGCCAGCAGCCCAGTTGTAGAGACCCAGTACTTC. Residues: CASSPVVETQYF.

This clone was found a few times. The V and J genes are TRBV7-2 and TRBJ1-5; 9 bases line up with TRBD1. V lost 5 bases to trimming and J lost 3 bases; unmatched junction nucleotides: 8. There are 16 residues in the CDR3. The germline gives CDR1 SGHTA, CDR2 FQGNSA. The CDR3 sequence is CASSPMGQGFNQPQHF. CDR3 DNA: TGTGCCAGCAGCCCTATGGGACAGGGATTCAATCAGCCCCAGCATTTT.

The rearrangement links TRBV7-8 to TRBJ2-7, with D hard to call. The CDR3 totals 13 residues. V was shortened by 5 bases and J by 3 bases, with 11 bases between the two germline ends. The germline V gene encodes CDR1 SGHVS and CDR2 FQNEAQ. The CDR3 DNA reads TGTGCCAGCAGCCAAAGCCAGGACTACGAGCAGTACTTC. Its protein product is CASSQSQDYEQYF.

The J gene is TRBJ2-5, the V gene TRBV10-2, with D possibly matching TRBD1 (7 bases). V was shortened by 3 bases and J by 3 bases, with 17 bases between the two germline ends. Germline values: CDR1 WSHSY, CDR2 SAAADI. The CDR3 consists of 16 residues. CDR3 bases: TGCGCCAGCAGTGAAGCGGAGGGGGCGTCGGAAGAGACCCAGTACTTC. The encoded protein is CASSEAEGASEETQYF.

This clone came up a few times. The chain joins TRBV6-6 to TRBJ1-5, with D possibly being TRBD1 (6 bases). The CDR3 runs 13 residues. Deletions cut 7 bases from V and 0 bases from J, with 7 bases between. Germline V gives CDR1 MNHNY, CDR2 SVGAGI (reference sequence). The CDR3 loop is CASNRASNQPQHF. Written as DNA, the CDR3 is TGTGCCAGCAACAGGGCTAGCAATCAGCCCCAGCATTTT.

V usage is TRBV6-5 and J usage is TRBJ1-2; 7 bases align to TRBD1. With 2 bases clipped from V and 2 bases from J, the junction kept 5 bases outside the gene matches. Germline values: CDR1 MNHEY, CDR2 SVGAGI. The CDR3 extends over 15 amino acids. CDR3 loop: CASSYQRGQNYGYTF. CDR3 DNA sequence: TGTGCCAGCAGTTACCAAAGGGGACAGAACTATGGCTACACCTTC.

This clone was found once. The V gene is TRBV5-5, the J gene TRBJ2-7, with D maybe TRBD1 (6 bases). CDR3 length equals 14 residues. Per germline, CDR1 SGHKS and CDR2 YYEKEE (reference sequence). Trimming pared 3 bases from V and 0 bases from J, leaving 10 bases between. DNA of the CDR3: TGTGCCAGCAGCTGGGACAAGAGCTCCTACGAGCAGTACTTC. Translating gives CASSWDKSSYEQYF.

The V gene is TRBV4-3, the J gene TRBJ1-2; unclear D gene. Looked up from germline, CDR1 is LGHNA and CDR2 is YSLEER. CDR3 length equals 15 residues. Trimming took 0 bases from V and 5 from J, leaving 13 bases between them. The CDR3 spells CASSQDRVGWYGYTF. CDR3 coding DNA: TGCGCCAGCAGCCAAGATCGGGTGGGTTGGTATGGCTACACCTTC.

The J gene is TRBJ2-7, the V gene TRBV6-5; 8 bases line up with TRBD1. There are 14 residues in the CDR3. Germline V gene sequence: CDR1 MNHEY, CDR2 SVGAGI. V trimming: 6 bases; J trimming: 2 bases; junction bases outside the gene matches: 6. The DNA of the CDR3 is TGTGCCAGCAGCGACAGGGGAGGAACCTACGAGCAGTACTTC. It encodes CASSDRGGTYEQYF.

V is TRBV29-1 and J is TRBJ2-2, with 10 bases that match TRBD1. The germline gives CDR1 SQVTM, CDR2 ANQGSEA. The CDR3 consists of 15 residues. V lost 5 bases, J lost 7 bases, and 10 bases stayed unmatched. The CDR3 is CSVFPGQGEVGELFF. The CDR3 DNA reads TGCAGCGTTTTTCCCGGACAGGGGGAAGTCGGGGAGCTGTTTTTT.

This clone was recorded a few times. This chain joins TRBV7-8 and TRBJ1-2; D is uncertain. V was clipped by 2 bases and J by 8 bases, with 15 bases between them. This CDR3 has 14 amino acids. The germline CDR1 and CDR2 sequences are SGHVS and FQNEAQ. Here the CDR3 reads CASSLNPGGSGYTF. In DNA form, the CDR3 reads TGTGCCAGCAGCTTAAACCCGGGAGGGAGCGGCTACACCTTC.

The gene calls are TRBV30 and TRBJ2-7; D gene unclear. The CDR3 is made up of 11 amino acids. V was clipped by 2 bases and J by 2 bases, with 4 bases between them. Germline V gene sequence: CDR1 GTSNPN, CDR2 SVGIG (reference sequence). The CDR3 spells CAWSQTYEQYF. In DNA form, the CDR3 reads TGTGCCTGGAGTCAGACCTACGAGCAGTACTTC.

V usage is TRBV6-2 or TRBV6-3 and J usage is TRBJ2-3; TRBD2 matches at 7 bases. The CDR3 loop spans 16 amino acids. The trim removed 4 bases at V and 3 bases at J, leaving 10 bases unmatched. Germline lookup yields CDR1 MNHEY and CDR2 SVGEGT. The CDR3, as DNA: TGTGCCAGCAGTTCCCCTACTAGCGTCACGACAGATACGCAGTATTTT. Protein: CASSSPTSVTTDTQYF.

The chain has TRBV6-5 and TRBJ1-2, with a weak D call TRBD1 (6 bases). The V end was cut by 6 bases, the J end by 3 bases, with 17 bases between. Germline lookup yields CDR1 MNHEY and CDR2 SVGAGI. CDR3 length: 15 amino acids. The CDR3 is CASSREDSPYYGYTF. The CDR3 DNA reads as TGTGCCAGCAGCCGAGAGGACAGCCCCTACTATGGCTACACCTTC.

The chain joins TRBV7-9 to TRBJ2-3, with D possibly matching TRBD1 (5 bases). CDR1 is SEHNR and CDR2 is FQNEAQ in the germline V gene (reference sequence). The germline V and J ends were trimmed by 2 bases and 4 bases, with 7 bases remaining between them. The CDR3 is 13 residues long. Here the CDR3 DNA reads TGTGCCAGCAGCTTATCGACAGCAGATACGCAGTATTTT. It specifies CASSLSTADTQYF.

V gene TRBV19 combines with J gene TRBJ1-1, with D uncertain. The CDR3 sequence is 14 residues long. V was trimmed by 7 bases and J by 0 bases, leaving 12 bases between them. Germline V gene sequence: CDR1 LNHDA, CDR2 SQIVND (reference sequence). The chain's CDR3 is CASTPDYMNTEAFF. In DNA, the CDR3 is TGTGCCAGTACCCCAGATTACATGAACACTGAAGCTTTCTTT.

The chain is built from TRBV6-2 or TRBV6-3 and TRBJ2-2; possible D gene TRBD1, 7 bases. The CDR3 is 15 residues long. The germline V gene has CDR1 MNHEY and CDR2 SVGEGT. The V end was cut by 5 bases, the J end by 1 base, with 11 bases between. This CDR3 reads CASSPGGWNTGELFF. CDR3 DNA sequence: TGTGCCAGCAGTCCAGGGGGGTGGAACACCGGGGAGCTGTTTTTT.

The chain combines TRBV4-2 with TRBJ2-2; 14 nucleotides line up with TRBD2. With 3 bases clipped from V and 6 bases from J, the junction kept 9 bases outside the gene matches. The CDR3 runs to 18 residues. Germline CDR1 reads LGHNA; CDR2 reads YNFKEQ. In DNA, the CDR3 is TGTGCCAGCAGCCAGGGGACTAGCGGGGGCCTGAATCCCGGGGAGCTGTTTTTT. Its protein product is CASSQGTSGGLNPGELFF.

The CDR3 reads CASSFDQGRYGYTF. CDR3 bases: TGTGCCAGCAGCTTTGACCAGGGGAGATATGGCTACACCTTC. The chain links TRBV7-3 to TRBJ1-2; the D gene is possibly TRBD1 (6 bases). The CDR3 spans 14 residues. V was clipped by 3 bases and J by 5 bases, with 13 bases between them. Germline lookup yields CDR1 SGHTA and CDR2 FQGTGA.